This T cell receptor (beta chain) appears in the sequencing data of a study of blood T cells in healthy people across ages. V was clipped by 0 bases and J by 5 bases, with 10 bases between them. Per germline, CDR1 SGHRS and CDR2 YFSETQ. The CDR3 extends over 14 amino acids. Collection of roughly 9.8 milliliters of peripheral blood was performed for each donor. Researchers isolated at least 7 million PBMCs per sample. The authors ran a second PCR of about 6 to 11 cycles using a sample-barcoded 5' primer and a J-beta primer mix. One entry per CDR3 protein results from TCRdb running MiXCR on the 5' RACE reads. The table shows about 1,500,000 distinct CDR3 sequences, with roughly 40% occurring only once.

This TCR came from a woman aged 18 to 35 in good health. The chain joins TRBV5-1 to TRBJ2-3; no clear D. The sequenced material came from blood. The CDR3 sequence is CASSLADLIDTQYF. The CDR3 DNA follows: TGCGCCAGCAGCTTGGCAGACCTCATAGATACGCAGTATTTT.